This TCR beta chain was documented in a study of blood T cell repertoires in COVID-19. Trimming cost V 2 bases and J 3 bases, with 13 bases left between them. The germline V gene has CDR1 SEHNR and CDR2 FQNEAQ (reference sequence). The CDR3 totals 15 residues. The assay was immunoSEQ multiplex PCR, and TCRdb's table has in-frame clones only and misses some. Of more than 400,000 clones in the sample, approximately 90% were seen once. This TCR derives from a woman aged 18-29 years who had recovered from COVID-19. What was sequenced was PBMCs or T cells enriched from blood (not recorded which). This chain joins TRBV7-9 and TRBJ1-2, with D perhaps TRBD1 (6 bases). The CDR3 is CASSLRGAGDYGYTF. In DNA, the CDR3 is TGTGCCAGCAGCTTACGGGGAGCAGGGGACTATGGCTACACCTTC. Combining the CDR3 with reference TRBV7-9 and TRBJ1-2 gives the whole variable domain DTGVSQNPRHKITKRGQNVTFRCDPISEHNRLYWYRQTLGQGPEFLTYFQNEAQLEKSRLLSDRFSAERPKGSFSTLEIQRTEQGDSAMYLCASSLRGAGDYGYTFGSGTRLTVV.